The sequence of this TCR beta chain was determined in a study of blood T cells in healthy people across ages. Every donor provided around 10 milliliters of peripheral blood. Together with a sample-barcoded 5' primer, a J-beta primer mix was included in a second PCR lasting 7 to 11 cycles. In TCRdb, the 5' RACE reads were re-called with MiXCR into one record per CDR3 protein. The table lists 1.5 million to 2 million distinct CDR3 sequences, about 39% of them singletons. CDR1 is MDHEN and CDR2 is SYDVKM in the germline V gene. Trimming stripped 7 bases from V and 8 bases from J, with 20 bases between. The length of the CDR3 is 15 residues. Notes on this clonotype: The antigen remains undetermined.

The study's findings and limits: Naive and antigen-experienced cells were not separated, limiting conclusive comparison.

The genes are TRBV28 and TRBJ1-4; possibly TRBD1 for D (6 bases). Source material: blood. The TCR was taken from a human donor in good health. CDR3 sequence: CASKTRGGPREKLFF. CDR3 DNA: TGTGCCAGCAAAACGAGGGGGGGCCCTAGGGAAAAACTGTTTTTT.